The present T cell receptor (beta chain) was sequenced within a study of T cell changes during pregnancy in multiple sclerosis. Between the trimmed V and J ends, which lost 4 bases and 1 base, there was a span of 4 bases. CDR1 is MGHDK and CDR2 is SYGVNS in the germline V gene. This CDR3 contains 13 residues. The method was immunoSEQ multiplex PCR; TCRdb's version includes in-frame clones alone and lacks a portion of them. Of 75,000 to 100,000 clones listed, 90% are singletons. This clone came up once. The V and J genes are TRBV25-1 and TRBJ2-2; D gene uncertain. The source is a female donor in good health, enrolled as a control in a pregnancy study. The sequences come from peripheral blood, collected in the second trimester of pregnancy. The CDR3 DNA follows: TGTGCCAGCAGTGCCCAGAACACCGGGGAGCTGTTTTTT. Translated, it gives CASSAQNTGELFF.